This TCR beta chain emerged from a study of identical twins' blood T cells. Study results and limitations: Mainly, cloneset size products determined shared clonotypes, twins included. Abundant TCRbeta CDR3s overlapped more between twins than with unrelated donors.

This clonotype has only a few counts. Its antigen is as yet unknown. Under the authors' procedure: Per-library CDR3 reads ranged about 2 to 4 million; clonotypes, ~95,000 to ~500,000. TCRdb passed the 5' RACE reads through MiXCR, listing each CDR3 protein once. These V and J calls rely on TCRdb rather than the paper's analysis. The sample includes a few hundred thousand distinct CDR3 sequences, around 30% of them seen just once. The sample comprised PBMCs. The clonotype was recovered from a woman aged 18 to 55 in good health.

The CDR3 loop reads CASEGASSVGGYTF. The CDR3 region has the DNA TGTGCCAGCGAGGGAGCCTCGAGTGTGGGAGGCTACACCTTC. This rearrangement joins TRBV9 to TRBJ1-2; D is unclear. The CDR3 is 14 amino acids. Trimming stripped 7 bases from V and 8 bases from J, with 21 bases between. CDR1 is SGDLS and CDR2 is YYNGEE in the germline V gene.